This TCR beta chain was sequenced for a study of CD8 T cells in ankylosing spondylitis. There are many counts of this clonotype. TCRdb fed the 5' RACE reads into MiXCR, producing one record per CDR3 protein. The table includes 200,000 to 250,000 distinct CDR3 sequences, 20% to 30% detected once. The V end was cut by 5 bases, the J end by 4 bases, with 16 bases between. Germline V gene data show CDR1 as SNHLY and CDR2 as FYNNEI. This CDR3 is 15 amino acids long. The chain couples TRBV2 to TRBJ2-3; tentatively, D is TRBD1 (6 bases). This clonotype was sampled from a male donor with ankylosing spondylitis or in good health (not recorded which). The sample was blood, either unsorted or a sorted T cell fraction (not recorded which). DNA for the CDR3: TGTGCCAGCAGTCCGAGCGGAACAGGGCCAGATACGCAGTATTTT. It yields the protein CASSPSGTGPDTQYF.